This T cell receptor beta chain was sequenced in a study of blood T cell repertoires in COVID-19. Donors in Cohort 3 who had recovered were those with two negative PCRs, healthcare professional clearance, or resolution of their symptoms. After removal of 4 bases from V and 8 bases from J, the junction contained 7 bases not matched to a gene. This CDR3 is 14 amino acids long. In germline, CDR1 is LGHDT, CDR2 YNNKEL (reference sequence). Generated by immunoSEQ multiplex PCR, the TCRdb table keeps only in-frame clones and is missing some. Here the sample spans about 270,000 clones, about 89% being singletons.

Source material: PBMCs or T cells enriched from blood (not recorded which). The chain links TRBV3-1 (or the pseudogene TRBV3-2) to TRBJ1-4, with 7 bases identical to TRBD1. This receptor was identified in a woman under 30 who had recovered from COVID-19. DNA of the CDR3: TGTGCCAGCAGCCCACAGGGGCTAAGGGAAAAACTGTTTTTT. Translated: CASSPQGLREKLFF.